The clone carrying this T cell receptor (beta chain) was seen only once. Its antigen is currently unknown. V lost 1 base and J lost 6; bases outside the gene matches: 3. CDR3 length equals 15 residues. The sample is drawn from a study of identical twins. Template switching added a universal primer site; cDNA carried unique molecular identifiers. TCRdb passed the 5' RACE reads through MiXCR, listing each CDR3 protein once. The sample has 450,000 or so distinct CDR3 sequences; 18% are singletons. Whole-study findings and limits: Conclusions were drawn cross-sectionally by statistical analysis, without following the same donors. Among beta out-of-frame sequences, excess sharing between twins appeared weaker. For monozygotic twins, models underestimated out-of-frame TCR alpha sharing.

This TCR was recovered from a man between 50 and 59 years old in good health. What was sequenced was naive T cells sorted from blood. This chain joins TRBV12-3 or TRBV12-4 and TRBJ2-1; TRBD2 aligns across 10 bases. The CDR3 sequence is CASSLEREGLNEQFF. DNA for the CDR3: TGTGCCAGCAGTTTAGAGCGGGAGGGGCTCAATGAGCAGTTCTTC.